A selection of T cell receptor beta chains follows, all from one sample in a study of siplizumab effects on memory and regulatory T cells. TCRdb's copy holds only in-frame clones and misses some; the assay was immunoSEQ multiplex PCR. The sample contains roughly 100,000 clones, about 90% of which appear only once. The sequenced sample was CD4+ T cells sorted from blood. All receptors come from a human donor in good health. Each CDR3 is given with its conserved first and last residue. A D gene is named only where the DNA matches it firmly. Only some rows state a clone size, as once, few, many or a class for expanded clones.

>TRBJ2-3|TRBV6-5|TRBD1|.
CASSYDRDRATDTQYF
TGTGCCAGCAGTTACGACCGGGACAGGGCCACAGATACGCAGTATTTT
>TRBJ1-2|TRBV7-9|TRBD1|.
CASSLNPGTDPFARYGYTF
TGTGCCAGCAGCTTAAACCCCGGGACAGACCCGTTCGCTAGGTATGGCTACACCTTC
>TRBJ1-2|TRBV27|TRBD1|.
CASSLGRGQVLDGYTF
TGTGCCAGCAGTTTAGGGCGAGGACAGGTGCTCGATGGCTACACCTTC
>TRBJ2-3|TRBV2|.|.
CASSEDREITDTQYF
TGTGCCAGCAGTGAAGACAGGGAGATCACAGATACGCAGTATTTT
>TRBJ2-7|TRBV7-3|.|.
CASSPVSSYEQYF
TGTGCCAGCAGCCCAGTGTCCTCCTACGAGCAGTACTTC
>TRBJ2-5|TRBV5-1|TRBD1|.
CASSPTRGPSLETQYF
TGCGCCAGCAGCCCCACTAGGGGGCCAAGTTTAGAGACCCAGTACTTC
>TRBJ1-2|TRBV5-4|.|.
CASSSVFGYTF
TGTGCCAGCAGCTCCGTCTTTGGCTACACCTTC
>TRBJ2-1|TRBV18|.|.
CASSPGTSHNEQFF
TGTGCCAGCTCACCTGGCACGTCTCACAATGAGCAGTTCTTC
>TRBJ2-3|TRBV11-2|TRBD2|.
CASSLNPSGRTDTQYF
TGTGCCAGCAGCTTAAACCCTAGCGGGAGGACAGATACGCAGTATTTT
>TRBJ1-2|TRBV5-4|.|.
CASSLEQMVGGYTF
TGTGCCAGCAGCTTGGAACAGATGGTTGGTGGCTACACCTTC
>TRBJ2-7|TRBV29-1|.|once
CSVRVGGYEQYF
TGCAGCGTTCGGGTGGGGGGCTACGAGCAGTACTTC
>TRBJ2-7|TRBV7-2|TRBD1|once
CASSPRTGDSYEQYF
TGTGCCAGCAGCCCCCGGACAGGGGACTCCTACGAGCAGTACTTC